Each of the 18 T cell receptor beta chains below was sequenced from the same sample in a study of T cell repertoires in cytomegalovirus infection. TCRdb itself ran the reads through MiXCR, one entry per CDR3 protein. The sample shows about 890,000 distinct CDR3 sequences, 30% to 40% of them seen only once. What these receptors recognize is not known. Sequences were derived from cultured CD8+ T cells from PBMCs, sampled from culture after CMV antigen stimulation. Receptors were obtained from a human donor in good health (CMV status not recorded). Some clones in this sample may be carry-over from other donors' samples.

The CDR3 region has the DNA TGCAGTGGTCCGACAGGGGGGGCTGGGTCCTCCTACAATGAGCAGTTCTTC. Amino acid sequence: CSGPTGGAGSSYNEQFF. The chain is built from TRBV20-1 and TRBJ2-1; TRBD1 aligns across 9 bases. The CDR3 length is 17 residues. CDR1 is DFQATT and CDR2 is SNEGSKA in the germline V gene (reference sequence). V lost 7 bases to trimming and J lost 0 bases; unmatched junction nucleotides: 13.

The sample holds many counts of this clonotype. This chain connects TRBV5-1 to TRBJ2-1; possible D gene TRBD1, 6 bases. V dropped 4 bases and J dropped 8 bases, with 19 bases sitting between them. The germline V gene encodes CDR1 SGHRS and CDR2 YFSETQ. This CDR3 has 15 residues. The CDR3 spells CASSLRGGSYDEQFF. DNA of the CDR3: TGCGCCAGCAGCCTGCGAGGGGGTTCGTATGATGAGCAGTTCTTC. Variable domain in full (rest from reference TRBV5-1 and TRBJ2-1): KAGVTQTPRYLIKTRGQQVTLSCSPISGHRSVSWYQQTPGQGLQFLFEYFSETQRNKGNFPGRFSGRQFSNSRSEMNVSTLELGDSALYLCASSLRGGSYDEQFFGPGTRLTVL.

Comment on this clonotype: This could be a read error, since a much larger clone is one nucleotide away. The V call is TRBV7-6, the J call TRBJ1-1, with D possibly TRBD1 on 6 matching bases. The CDR3 has 14 residues. Germline assignment: CDR1 SGHVS and CDR2 FNYEAQ. Trimming left V 1 base short and J 7 bases short, with 13 bases between. The CDR3: CASSLDGGLNEAFF. The CDR3, as DNA: TGTGCCAGCAGCTTAGATGGGGGGCTGAATGAAGCTTTCTTT.

The gene calls are TRBV11-2 and TRBJ1-1; D not certain. The CDR3 contains 15 residues. From germline, CDR1 is SGHAT and CDR2 FQNNGV. V was clipped by 0 bases and J by 0 bases, with 8 bases between them. CDR3 nucleotide sequence: TGTGCCAGCAGCTTAGATCCACAGTTGAACACTGAAGCTTTCTTT. This sequence encodes CASSLDPQLNTEAFF. Supplemented by reference TRBV11-2 and TRBJ1-1, the full variable domain reads EAGVAQSPRYKIIEKRQSVAFWCNPISGHATLYWYQQILGQGPKLLIQFQNNGVVDDSQLPKDRFSAERLKGVDSTLKIQPAKLEDSAVYLCASSLDPQLNTEAFFGQGTRLTVV.

This chain uses TRBV12-3 or TRBV12-4 with TRBJ1-2; the D gene is possibly TRBD1 (6 bases). The CDR3 has 15 residues. V was trimmed by 2 bases and J by 5 bases, leaving 15 bases between them. CDR3 amino acids: CASSLIKGGWYGYTF. The CDR3 bases are TGTGCCAGCAGTTTAATAAAGGGGGGTTGGTATGGCTACACCTTC.

This chain connects TRBV27 to TRBJ1-2; D not certain. The V gene's germline CDR1 is MNHEY and CDR2 SMNVEV (reference sequence). Trimming stripped 7 bases from V and 6 bases from J, with 15 bases between. The CDR3 has 13 amino acids. The CDR3 bases are TGTGCCAGCAAGGGTAGGGCGATTGATGGCTACACCTTC. It specifies CASKGRAIDGYTF.

Only a few counts were recorded for this clonotype. The chain recombines TRBV27 with TRBJ2-5; 9 bases map to TRBD2. V lost 5 bases, J lost 2 bases, and 9 bases stayed unmatched. The germline V gene has CDR1 MNHEY and CDR2 SMNVEV (reference sequence). The length of the CDR3 is 16 residues. The DNA of the CDR3 is TGTGCCAGCAGTCCCGGGACTAGCCTAGATCAAGAGACCCAGTACTTC. Protein product: CASSPGTSLDQETQYF.

The chain has TRBV4-1 and TRBJ1-1, with D perhaps matching TRBD1 (6 bases). There are 13 residues in the CDR3. V gave up 0 bases and J gave up 6 bases, with 8 bases separating them. The germline gives CDR1 MGHRA, CDR2 YSYEKL. CDR3 in DNA: TGCGCCAGCAGCCAAGATGGGGGGCCTGAAGCTTTCTTT. Its translation is CASSQDGGPEAFF.

J is TRBJ2-1 and V is TRBV4-1; 12 nucleotides align to TRBD2. J gave up 12 bases and V 4 bases, and 16 bases lay outside the gene matches. Germline-derived CDR1 and CDR2 are MGHRA and YSYEKL. This CDR3 spans 17 amino acids. The CDR3 spells CASSPSSGGAGGRAQFF. DNA for the CDR3: TGCGCCAGCAGCCCCTCTAGCGGGGGGGCTGGTGGTCGCGCGCAGTTCTTC.

The table lists this clonotype with a few counts. This sequence joins TRBV7-9 and TRBJ2-1; D tentatively reads TRBD1 or TRBD2 (5 bases each). From germline, CDR1 is SEHNR and CDR2 FQNEAQ (reference sequence). With 5 bases removed from V and 10 bases from J, the gap between germline ends came to 18 bases. The CDR3 is 14 amino acids. The CDR3 spells CASSPRDRRPEQFF. In DNA form, the CDR3 reads TGTGCCAGCAGCCCTCGGGACCGCCGGCCCGAGCAGTTCTTC.

V and J are TRBV19 and TRBJ2-1, with D possibly being TRBD2 (6 bases). In germline, CDR1 is LNHDA, CDR2 SQIVND (reference sequence). The CDR3 sequence is 11 residues long. V gave up 7 bases and J gave up 13 bases, with 14 bases separating them. CDR3 nucleotides: TGTGCCAGTAAGTGGGGACTGGAACAGTTCTTC. This sequence encodes CASKWGLEQFF.

This chain connects TRBV25-1 to TRBJ1-2; 7 nucleotides agree with TRBD1. The CDR3 contains 16 residues. The V and J ends lost 3 bases and 3 bases, in that order; junction bases with no gene match: 10. Looked up from germline, CDR1 is MGHDK and CDR2 is SYGVNS. CDR3 residues: CASSDPSTGIDYGYTF. The CDR3 nucleotides read TGTGCCAGCAGTGATCCCTCGACAGGGATTGACTATGGCTACACCTTC.

The chain carries TRBV20-1 and TRBJ1-6; a possible D gene is TRBD1 (5 bases). Germline lookup yields CDR1 DFQATT and CDR2 SNEGSKA (reference sequence). This CDR3 has 16 residues. V lost 0 bases and J 3 bases, leaving 12 bases between the germline ends. The CDR3 sequence is CSARDISGYYNSPLHF. CDR3 bases: TGCAGTGCTAGAGACATTTCAGGGTACTATAATTCACCCCTCCACTTT.

The chain carries TRBV7-3 and TRBJ2-3; D may be TRBD2 (6 bases). The V end lost 6 bases, the J end lost 1 base, and 14 bases lay between the germline ends. The CDR3 totals 15 residues. Germline loops: CDR1 SGHTA, CDR2 FQGTGA. The CDR3 here is CASRVTGGGTDTQYF. The CDR3 region has the DNA TGTGCCAGCAGGGTGACTGGCGGGGGCACAGATACGCAGTATTTT.

V is TRBV7-2 and J is TRBJ1-2, with 8 nucleotides matching TRBD1. Unmatched junction bases numbered 4, after V lost 4 bases and J lost 0 bases. Per germline, CDR1 SGHTA and CDR2 FQGNSA. The CDR3 contains 15 residues. The CDR3 DNA reads TGTGCCAGCAGCTCCCAGGGGGCTGCTAACTATGGCTACACCTTC. Translating gives CASSSQGAANYGYTF.

This clonotype was seen repeatedly, ten times or more. The CDR3 DNA follows: TGTGCCAGCAGCTTATGGGCCGGCGGGGGGGCCTACAATGAGCAGTTCTTC. The encoded protein is CASSLWAGGGAYNEQFF. This chain joins TRBV7-8 and TRBJ2-1; 9 bases agree with TRBD2. V was clipped by 2 bases and J by 2 bases; unmatched bases: 7. The CDR3 spans 17 residues. Germline assignment: CDR1 SGHVS and CDR2 FQNEAQ.

This chain's CDR3 is CASGLPQDFASDEQFF. The DNA of the CDR3 is TGTGCTAGTGGTTTGCCCCAGGACTTTGCTAGCGATGAGCAGTTCTTC. The rearrangement joins TRBV12-5 to TRBJ2-1, with a weak D call TRBD2 (6 bases). The V and J ends lost 2 bases and 8 bases respectively, with 19 bases between them. The CDR3 loop spans 16 amino acids. The germline V gene encodes CDR1 LGHNT and CDR2 FRNRAP.

The genes are TRBV2 and TRBJ2-3, with D possibly matching TRBD1 (5 bases). The germline V gene encodes CDR1 SNHLY and CDR2 FYNNEI. CDR3 length: 14 amino acids. V dropped 5 bases and J dropped 4 bases, with 13 bases sitting between them. The CDR3 protein is CASSPQPGSDTQYF. The CDR3 DNA reads as TGTGCCAGCAGTCCCCAGCCAGGGTCAGATACGCAGTATTTT. Full variable domain (remainder filled in from reference TRBV2 and TRBJ2-3): EPEVTQTPSHQVTQMGQEVILRCVPISNHLYFYWYRQILGQKVEFLVSFYNNEISEKSEIFDDQFSVERPDGSNFTLKIRSTKLEDSAMYFCASSPQPGSDTQYFGPGTRLTVL.